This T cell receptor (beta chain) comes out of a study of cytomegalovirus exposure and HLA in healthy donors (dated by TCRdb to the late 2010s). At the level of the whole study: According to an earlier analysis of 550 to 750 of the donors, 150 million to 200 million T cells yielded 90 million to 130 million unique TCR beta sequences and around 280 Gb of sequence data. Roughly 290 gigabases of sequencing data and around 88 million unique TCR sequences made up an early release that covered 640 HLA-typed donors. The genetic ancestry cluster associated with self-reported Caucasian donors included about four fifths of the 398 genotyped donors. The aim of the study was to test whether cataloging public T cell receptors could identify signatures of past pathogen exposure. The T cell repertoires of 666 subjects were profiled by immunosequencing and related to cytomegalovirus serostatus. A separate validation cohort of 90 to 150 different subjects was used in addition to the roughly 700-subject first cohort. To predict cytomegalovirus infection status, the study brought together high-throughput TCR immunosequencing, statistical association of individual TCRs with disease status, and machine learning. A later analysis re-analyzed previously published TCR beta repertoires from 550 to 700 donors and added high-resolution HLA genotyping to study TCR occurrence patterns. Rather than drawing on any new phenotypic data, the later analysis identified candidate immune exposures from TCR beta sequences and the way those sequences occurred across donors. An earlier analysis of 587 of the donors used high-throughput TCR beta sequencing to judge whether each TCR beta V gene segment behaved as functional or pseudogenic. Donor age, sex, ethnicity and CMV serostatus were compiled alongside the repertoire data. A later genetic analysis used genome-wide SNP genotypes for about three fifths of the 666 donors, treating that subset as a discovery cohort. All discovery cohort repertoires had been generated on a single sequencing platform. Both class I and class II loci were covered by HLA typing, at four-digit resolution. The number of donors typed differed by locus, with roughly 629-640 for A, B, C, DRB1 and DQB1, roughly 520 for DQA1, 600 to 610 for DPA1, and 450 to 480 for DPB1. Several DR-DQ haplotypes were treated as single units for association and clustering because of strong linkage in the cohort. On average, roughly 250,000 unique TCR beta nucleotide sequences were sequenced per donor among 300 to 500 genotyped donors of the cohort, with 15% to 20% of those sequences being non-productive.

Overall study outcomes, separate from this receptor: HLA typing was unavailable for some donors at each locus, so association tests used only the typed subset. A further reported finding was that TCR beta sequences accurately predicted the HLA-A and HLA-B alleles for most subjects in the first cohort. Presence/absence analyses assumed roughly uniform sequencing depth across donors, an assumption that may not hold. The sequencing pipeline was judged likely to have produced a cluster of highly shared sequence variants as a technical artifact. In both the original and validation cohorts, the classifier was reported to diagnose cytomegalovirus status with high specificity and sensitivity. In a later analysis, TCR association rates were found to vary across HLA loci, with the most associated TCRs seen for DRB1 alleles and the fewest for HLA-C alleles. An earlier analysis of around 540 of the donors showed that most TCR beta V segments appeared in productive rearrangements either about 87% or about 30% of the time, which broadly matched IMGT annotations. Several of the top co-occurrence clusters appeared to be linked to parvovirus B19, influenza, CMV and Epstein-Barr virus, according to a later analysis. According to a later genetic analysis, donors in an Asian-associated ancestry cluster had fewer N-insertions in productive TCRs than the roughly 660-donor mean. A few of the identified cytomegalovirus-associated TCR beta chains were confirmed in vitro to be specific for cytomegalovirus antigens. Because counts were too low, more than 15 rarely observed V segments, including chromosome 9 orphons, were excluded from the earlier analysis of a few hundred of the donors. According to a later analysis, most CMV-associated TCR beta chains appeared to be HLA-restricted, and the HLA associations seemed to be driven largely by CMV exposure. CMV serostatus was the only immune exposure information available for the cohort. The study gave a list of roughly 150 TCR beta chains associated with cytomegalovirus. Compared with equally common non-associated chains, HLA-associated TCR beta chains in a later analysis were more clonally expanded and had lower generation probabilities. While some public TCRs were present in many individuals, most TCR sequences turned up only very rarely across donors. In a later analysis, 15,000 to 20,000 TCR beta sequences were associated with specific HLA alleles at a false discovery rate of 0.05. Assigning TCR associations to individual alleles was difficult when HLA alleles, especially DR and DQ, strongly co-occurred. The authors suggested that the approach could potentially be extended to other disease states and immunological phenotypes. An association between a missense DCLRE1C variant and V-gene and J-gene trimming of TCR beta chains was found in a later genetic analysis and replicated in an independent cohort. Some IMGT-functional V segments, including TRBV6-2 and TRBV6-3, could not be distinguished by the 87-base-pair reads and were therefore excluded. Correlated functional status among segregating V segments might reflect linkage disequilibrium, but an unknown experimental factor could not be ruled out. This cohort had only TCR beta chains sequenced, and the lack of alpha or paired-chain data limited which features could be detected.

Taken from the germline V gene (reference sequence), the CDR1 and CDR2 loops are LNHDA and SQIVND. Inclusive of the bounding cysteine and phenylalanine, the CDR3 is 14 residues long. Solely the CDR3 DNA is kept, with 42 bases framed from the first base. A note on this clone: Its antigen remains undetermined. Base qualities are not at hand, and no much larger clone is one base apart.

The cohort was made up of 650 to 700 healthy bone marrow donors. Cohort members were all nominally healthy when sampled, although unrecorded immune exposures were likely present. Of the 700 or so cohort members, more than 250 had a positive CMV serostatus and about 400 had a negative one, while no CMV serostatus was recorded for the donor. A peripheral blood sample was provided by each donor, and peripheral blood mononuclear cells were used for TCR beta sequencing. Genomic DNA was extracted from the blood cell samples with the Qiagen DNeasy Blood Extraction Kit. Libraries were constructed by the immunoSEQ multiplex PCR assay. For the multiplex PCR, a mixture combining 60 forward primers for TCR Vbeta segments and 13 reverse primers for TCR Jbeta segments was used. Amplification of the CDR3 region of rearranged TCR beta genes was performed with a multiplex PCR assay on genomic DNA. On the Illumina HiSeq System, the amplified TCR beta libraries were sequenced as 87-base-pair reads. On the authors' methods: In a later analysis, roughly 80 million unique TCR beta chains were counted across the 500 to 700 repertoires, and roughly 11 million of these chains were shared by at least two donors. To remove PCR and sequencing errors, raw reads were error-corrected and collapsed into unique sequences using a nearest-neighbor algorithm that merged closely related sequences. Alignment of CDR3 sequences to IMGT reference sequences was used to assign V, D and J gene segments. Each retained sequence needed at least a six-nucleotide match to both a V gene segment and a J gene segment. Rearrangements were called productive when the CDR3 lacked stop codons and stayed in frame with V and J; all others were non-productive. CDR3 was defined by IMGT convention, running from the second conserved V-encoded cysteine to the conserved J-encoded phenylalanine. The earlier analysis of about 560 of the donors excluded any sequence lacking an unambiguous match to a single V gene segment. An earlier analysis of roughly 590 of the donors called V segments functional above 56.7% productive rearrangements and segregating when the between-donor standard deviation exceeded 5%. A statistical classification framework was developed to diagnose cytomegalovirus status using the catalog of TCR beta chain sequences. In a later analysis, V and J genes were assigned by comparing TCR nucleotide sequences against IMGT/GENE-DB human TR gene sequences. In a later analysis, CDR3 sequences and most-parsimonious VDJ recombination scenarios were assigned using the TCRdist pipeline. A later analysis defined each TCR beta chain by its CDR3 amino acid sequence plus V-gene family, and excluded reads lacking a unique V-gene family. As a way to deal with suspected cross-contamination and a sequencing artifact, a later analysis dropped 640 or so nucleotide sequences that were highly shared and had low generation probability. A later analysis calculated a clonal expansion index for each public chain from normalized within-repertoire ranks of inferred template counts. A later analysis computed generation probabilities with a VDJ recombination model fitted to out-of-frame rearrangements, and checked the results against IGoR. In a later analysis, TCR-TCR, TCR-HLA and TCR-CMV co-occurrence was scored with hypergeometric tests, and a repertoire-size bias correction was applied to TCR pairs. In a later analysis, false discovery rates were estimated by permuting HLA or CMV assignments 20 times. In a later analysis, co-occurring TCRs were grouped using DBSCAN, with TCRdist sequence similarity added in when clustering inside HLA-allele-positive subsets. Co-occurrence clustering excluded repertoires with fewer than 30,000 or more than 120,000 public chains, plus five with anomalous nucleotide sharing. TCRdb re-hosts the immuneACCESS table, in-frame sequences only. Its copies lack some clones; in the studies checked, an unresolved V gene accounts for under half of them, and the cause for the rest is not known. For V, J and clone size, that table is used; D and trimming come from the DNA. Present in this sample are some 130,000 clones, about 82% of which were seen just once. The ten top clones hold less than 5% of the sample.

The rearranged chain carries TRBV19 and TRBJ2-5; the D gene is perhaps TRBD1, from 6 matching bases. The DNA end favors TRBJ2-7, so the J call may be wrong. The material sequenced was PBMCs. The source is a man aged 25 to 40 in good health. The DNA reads TGTGCCAGTAGTATATCCGGACAGAAATACGAGCAGTACTTC. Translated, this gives CASSISGQKYEQYF.